This note documents a single T cell receptor (beta chain) sequence. Its cognate antigen is unknown. The sample is drawn from a study of CD8+ T cells in alopecia areata. Overall study context: Tofacitinib exposure lasted 6 to 18 months, followed by 6 months off drug.

Findings and limits, study-wide: Sharing of TCRs across patients appeared less clear than in mice, possibly for HLA-related reasons.

Extracted RNA was reverse transcribed, and the resulting cDNA served as sequencing template. Method: immunoSEQ multiplex PCR; TCRdb's copy keeps in-frame clones and lacks some. The sample gives about 160,000 clones, approximately 57% of which show up once; approximately 15% is in the top ten. Described treatment: oral pan-JAK inhibitor, 5-10 mg twice daily. Peripheral blood and lesional scalp punch biopsies came from alopecia areata patients. The source of this sequence is a human donor with alopecia areata. This specimen was CD4+ T cells sorted from blood, taken at week 24, from a patient treated with tofacitinib.

CDR3 nucleotides: TGTGCCTGGAGTGTACGGAGGTCTACGGGGCCTGGGGCCAACGTCCTGACTTTC. This codes for CAWSVRRSTGPGANVLTF. The V and J genes are TRBV30 and TRBJ2-6; either TRBD1 or TRBD2 may supply D (5 bases each). The CDR3 is made up of 18 amino acids. Per the germline V gene, CDR1 is GTSNPN and CDR2 is SVGIG (reference sequence). Deletions cut 0 bases from V and 2 bases from J, with 17 bases between.